The 3 T cell receptor beta chains reported below all come from one sample, sequenced in a study of blood T cells in healthy people across ages. With a J-beta primer mix and a sample-barcoded 5' primer, a second PCR ran about 6 to 11 cycles. TCRdb redid the calling of the 5' RACE reads with MiXCR, one entry per CDR3 protein. The table has more than 900,000 distinct CDR3 sequences, approximately 32% seen once. These data were also filed under a second study, of T cells of mothers and their children.

The sequenced material came from blood. These receptors originate from a woman aged 40 to 50 in good health.

The CDR3 region has the DNA TGCGCCAGCAGCCTGGGTGTCGGAGACCAAGAGACCCAGTACTTC. Its protein product is CASSLGVGDQETQYF. The chain recombines TRBV5-1 with TRBJ2-5; D is uncertain. Trimming removed 4 bases at V and 0 bases at J, with 13 bases between. The CDR3 runs 15 residues. The germline CDR1 and CDR2 sequences are SGHRS and YFSETQ.

This clonotype was seen at least ten times. The CDR3 region has the DNA TGTGCCAGCAGTGTGGGACCTACGGTGCAGGAGACCCAGTACTTC. It codes for CASSVGPTVQETQYF. The chain couples TRBV27 to TRBJ2-5, with D perhaps matching TRBD1 or TRBD2 (5 bases each). CDR1 is MNHEY and CDR2 is SMNVEV in the germline V gene (reference sequence). The ends were cut back, 5 bases at V and 5 bases at J, with 18 bases in the middle. The CDR3 runs 15 residues.

CDR3 DNA sequence: TGTGCCAGCAGCCCTCCCCCGGGACTGCCGTCCTACGAGCAGTACTTC. Its protein product is CASSPPPGLPSYEQYF. The chain joins TRBV14 to TRBJ2-7, with D possibly matching TRBD2 (6 bases). The CDR3 consists of 16 residues. Germline V lookup: CDR1 SGHDN, CDR2 FVKESK. V lost 4 bases to trimming and J lost 1 base, with 17 bases between them. The variable domain in full, completed from reference TRBV14 and TRBJ2-7, reads EAGVTQFPSHSVIEKGQTVTLRCDPISGHDNLYWYRRVMGKEIKFLLHFVKESKQDESGMPNNRFLAERTGGTYSTLKVQPAELEDSGVYFCASSPPPGLPSYEQYFGPGTRLTVT.